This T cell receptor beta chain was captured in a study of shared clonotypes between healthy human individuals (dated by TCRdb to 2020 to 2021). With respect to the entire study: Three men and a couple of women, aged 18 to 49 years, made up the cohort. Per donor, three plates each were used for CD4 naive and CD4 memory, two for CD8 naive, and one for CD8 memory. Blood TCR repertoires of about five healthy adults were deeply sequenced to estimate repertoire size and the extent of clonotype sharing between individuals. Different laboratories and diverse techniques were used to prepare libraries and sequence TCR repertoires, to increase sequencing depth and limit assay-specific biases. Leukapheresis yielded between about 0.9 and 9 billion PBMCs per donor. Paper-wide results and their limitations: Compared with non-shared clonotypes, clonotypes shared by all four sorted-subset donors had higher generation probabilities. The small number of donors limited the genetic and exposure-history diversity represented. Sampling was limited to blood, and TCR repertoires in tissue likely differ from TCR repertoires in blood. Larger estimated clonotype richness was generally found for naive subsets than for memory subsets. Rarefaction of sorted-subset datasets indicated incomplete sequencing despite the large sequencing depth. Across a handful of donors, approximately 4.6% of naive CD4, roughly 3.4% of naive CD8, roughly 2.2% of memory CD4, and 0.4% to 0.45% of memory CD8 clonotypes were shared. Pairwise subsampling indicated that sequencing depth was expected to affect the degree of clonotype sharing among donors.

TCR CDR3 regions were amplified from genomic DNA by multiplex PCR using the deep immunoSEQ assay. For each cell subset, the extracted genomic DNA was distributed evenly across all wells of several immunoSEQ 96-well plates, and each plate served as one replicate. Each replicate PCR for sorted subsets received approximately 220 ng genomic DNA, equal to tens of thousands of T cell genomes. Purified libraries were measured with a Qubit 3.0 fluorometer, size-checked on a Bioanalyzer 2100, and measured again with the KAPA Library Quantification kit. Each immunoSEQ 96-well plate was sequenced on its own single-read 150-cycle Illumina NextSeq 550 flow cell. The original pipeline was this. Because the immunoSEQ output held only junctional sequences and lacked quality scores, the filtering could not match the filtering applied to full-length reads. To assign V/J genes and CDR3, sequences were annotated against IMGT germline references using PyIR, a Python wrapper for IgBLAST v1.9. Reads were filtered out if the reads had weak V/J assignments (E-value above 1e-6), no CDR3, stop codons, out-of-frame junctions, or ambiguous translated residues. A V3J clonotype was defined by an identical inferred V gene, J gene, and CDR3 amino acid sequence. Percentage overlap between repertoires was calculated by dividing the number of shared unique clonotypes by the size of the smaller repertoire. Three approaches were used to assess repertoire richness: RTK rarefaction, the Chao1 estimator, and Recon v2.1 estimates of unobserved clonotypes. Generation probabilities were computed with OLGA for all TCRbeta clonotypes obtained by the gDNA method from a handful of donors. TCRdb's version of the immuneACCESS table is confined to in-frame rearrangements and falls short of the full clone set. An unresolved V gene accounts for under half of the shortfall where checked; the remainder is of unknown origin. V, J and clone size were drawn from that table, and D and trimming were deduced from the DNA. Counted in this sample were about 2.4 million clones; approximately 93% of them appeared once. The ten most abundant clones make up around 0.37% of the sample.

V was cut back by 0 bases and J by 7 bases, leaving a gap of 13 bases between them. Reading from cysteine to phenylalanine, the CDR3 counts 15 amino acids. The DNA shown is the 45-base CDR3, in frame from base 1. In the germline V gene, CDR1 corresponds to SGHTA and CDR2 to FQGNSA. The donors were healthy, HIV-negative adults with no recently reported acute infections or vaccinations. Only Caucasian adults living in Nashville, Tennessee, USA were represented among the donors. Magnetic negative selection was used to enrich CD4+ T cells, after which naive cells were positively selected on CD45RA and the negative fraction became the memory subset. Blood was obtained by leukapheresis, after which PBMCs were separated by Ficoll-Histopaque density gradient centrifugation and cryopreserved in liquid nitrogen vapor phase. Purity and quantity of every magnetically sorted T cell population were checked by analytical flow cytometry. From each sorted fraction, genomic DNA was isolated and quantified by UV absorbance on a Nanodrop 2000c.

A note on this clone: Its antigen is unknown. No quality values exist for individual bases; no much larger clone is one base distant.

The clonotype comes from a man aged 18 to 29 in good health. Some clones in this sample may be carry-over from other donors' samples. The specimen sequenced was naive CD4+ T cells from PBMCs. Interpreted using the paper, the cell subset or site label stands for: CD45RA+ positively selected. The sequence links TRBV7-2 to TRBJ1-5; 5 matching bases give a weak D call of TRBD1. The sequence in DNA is TGTGCCAGCAGCTTAGCGCCAGGGAGGCAGCAGCCCCAGCATTTT. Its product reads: CASSLAPGRQQPQHF.